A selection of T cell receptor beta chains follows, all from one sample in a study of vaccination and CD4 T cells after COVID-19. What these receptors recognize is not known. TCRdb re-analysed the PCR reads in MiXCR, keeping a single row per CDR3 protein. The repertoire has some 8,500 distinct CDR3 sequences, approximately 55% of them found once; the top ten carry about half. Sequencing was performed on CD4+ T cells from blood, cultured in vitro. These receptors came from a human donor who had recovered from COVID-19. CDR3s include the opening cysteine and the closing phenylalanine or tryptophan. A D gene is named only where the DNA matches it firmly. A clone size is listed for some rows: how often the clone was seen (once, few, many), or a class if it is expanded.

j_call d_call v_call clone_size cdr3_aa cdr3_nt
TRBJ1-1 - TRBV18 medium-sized CASSPTQVGRASYAEAFF TGTGCCAGCTCCCCCACTCAGGTTGGGCGGGCCTCTTATGCTGAAGCTTTCTTT
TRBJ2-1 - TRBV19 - CASSIAFDRGEQFF TGTGCCAGTAGTATAGCCTTCGACCGGGGTGAGCAGTTCTTC
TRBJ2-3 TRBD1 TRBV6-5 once CASSYGTGGSTDTQYF TGTGCCAGCAGTTACGGAACAGGGGGAAGCACAGATACGCAGTATTTT
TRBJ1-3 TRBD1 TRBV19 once CASTMDRGNTIYF TGTGCCAGTACCATGGACAGGGGAAACACCATATATTTT
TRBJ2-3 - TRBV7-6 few CASSLGGTVSTDTQYF TGTGCCAGCAGTTTGGGGGGGACAGTCAGCACAGATACGCAGTATTTT
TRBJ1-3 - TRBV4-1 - CASSRAGVTHLGNTIYF TGCGCCAGCAGCCGGGCGGGTGTGACGCATCTCGGGAACACCATATATTTT
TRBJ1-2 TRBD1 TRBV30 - CASPIMQGAPYTF TGTGCCTCTCCTATCATGCAGGGGGCCCCTTACACCTTC
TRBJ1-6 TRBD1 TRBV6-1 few CASSIRGRLASPLHF TGTGCCAGCAGTATCAGGGGGCGGTTGGCTTCACCCCTCCACTTT
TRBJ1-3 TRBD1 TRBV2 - CASTSGQAPGNTIYF TGTGCCAGCACTTCGGGACAGGCACCAGGAAACACCATATATTTT
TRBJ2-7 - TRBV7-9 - CASSPPWGRDEQYF TGTGCCAGCAGCCCCCCTTGGGGCAGGGACGAGCAGTACTTC
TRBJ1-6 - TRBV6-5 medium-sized CASSYSIRGNSPLHF TGTGCCAGCAGTTACTCGATCCGGGGGAATTCACCCCTCCACTTT
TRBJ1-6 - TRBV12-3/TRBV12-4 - CASSLGQSSPLHF TGTGCCAGCAGTTTAGGGCAGTCCTCACCCCTCCACTTT
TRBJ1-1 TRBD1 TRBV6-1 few CASISHRYRDSLLWKAFF TGTGCCAGCATCTCCCACAGGTACCGGGACAGCCTACTTTGGAAAGCTTTCTTT
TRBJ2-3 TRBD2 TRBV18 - CASSPVASGGQSTDTQYF TGTGCCAGCTCACCTGTGGCTAGCGGGGGGCAAAGCACAGATACGCAGTATTTT
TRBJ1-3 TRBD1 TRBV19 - CASSISQGVGNTIYF TGTGCCAGTAGTATATCACAGGGGGTCGGAAACACCATATATTTT
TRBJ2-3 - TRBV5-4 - CASSWVVGGAEDTQYF TGTGCCAGCAGCTGGGTGGTGGGGGGGGCAGAAGATACGCAGTATTTT
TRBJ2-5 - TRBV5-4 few CASSLNREETQYF TGTGCCAGCAGCTTGAACAGAGAAGAGACCCAGTACTTC
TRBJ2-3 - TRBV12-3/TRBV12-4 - CASSLARLVTDTQYF TGTGCCAGCAGTTTAGCCCGACTAGTAACAGATACGCAGTATTTT
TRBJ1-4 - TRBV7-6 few CASSLDGRSDEKLFF TGTGCCAGCAGCTTGGACGGGAGGAGTGATGAAAAACTGTTTTTT
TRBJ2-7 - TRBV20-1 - CSASDLFGEQYF TGCAGTGCTAGCGACTTATTTGGCGAGCAGTACTTC
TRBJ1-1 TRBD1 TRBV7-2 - CASRGGITSGAFF TGTGCCAGCAGAGGGGGCATCACCTCTGGAGCTTTCTTT
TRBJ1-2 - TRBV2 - CASSQVNYGYTF TGTGCCAGCAGCCAGGTTAACTATGGCTACACCTTC
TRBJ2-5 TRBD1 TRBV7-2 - CASSLGPDRGSQYF TGTGCCAGCAGCTTAGGTCCCGACAGGGGGAGCCAGTACTTC
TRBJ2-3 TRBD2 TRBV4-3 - CASSQDRPLAGGPTDTQYF TGCGCCAGCAGCCAAGATCGGCCCCTAGCGGGGGGACCCACAGATACGCAGTATTTT
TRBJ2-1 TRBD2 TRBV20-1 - CSARVGGMALYNEQFF TGCAGTGCTAGAGTCGGGGGGATGGCACTTTACAATGAGCAGTTCTTC
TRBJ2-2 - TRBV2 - CASGEGRNTGELFF TGTGCCAGCGGTGAGGGGCGGAACACCGGGGAGCTGTTTTTT
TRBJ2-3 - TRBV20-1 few CSARAEKSSTDTQYF TGCAGTGCTAGAGCAGAGAAATCTAGCACAGATACGCAGTATTTT
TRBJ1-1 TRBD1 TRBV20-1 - CSARAQGSVTEAFF TGCAGTGCTAGAGCACAGGGGAGTGTCACTGAAGCTTTCTTT
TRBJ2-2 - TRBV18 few CASSPWKGTGRLGELFF TGTGCCAGCTCACCGTGGAAAGGGACTGGCCGATTAGGGGAGCTGTTTTTT
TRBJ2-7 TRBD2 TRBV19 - CASSSRGSGGARDEQYF TGTGCCAGTAGTTCTCGAGGGAGCGGGGGGGCCAGAGACGAGCAGTACTTC
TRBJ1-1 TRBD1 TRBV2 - CASSRSTGWNTEAFF TGTGCCAGCAGCCGGTCGACAGGGTGGAACACTGAAGCTTTCTTT
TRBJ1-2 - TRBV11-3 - CASSLRGTHGYTF TGTGCCAGCAGCTTAAGGGGAACACATGGCTACACCTTC
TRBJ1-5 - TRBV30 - CAWASTGSNQPQHF TGTGCCTGGGCCTCTACAGGTAGCAATCAGCCCCAGCATTTT